These 17 T cell receptor beta chains share one sample of origin, sequenced in a study of identical twins. TCRdb recomputed calls from the 5' RACE reads with MiXCR, one row per CDR3 protein. The data contain approximately 410,000 distinct CDR3 sequences, approximately 17% of them singletons. Specimen: naive T cells sorted from blood. All receptors come from a middle-aged man in good health.

This clonotype came up many times. The gene calls are TRBV7-2 and TRBJ2-7; TRBD1 matches 7 bases. This CDR3 comprises 16 residues. From germline, CDR1 is SGHTA and CDR2 FQGNSA. V shed 3 bases, J shed 0 bases, and the junction held 8 bases outside the gene matches. For the CDR3, the DNA is TGTGCCAGCAGCTTCCGACCGACAGGGCCCTCCTACGAGCAGTACTTC. This translates into CASSFRPTGPSYEQYF.

This rearrangement joins TRBV27 to TRBJ2-2; D not certain. The CDR3 consists of 14 residues. Per the germline V gene, CDR1 is MNHEY and CDR2 is SMNVEV (reference sequence). Trimming left V 6 bases short and J 5 bases short, with 13 bases between. This chain's CDR3 is CASSKKVRTGELFF. As DNA, the CDR3 is TGTGCCAGCAGCAAGAAAGTGAGAACCGGGGAGCTGTTTTTT.

This clonotype was seen only a few times. The rearrangement links TRBV7-9 to TRBJ1-4; D gene uncertain. The CDR3 is 13 residues long. V lost 2 bases and J lost 7, with 8 bases in between. Germline values: CDR1 SEHNR, CDR2 FQNEAQ (reference sequence). CDR3 DNA: TGTGCCAGCAGCTTACGGGGTGCTGAAAAACTGTTTTTT. Its protein is CASSLRGAEKLFF.

The chain carries TRBV27 and TRBJ2-3; D might be TRBD1 or TRBD2, each matching 6 bases. Trimming shortened V by 5 bases and J by 6 bases, and 15 bases separated the two germline ends. Germline V CDR1 and CDR2: MNHEY, SMNVEV (reference sequence). This CDR3 contains 14 residues. The CDR3: CASSPLGGADTQYF. CDR3 in DNA: TGTGCCAGCAGTCCTTTGGGGGGCGCCGATACGCAGTATTTT.

This clonotype was found many times. This rearrangement joins TRBV20-1 to TRBJ2-1; 10 nucleotides align to TRBD2. This CDR3 has 15 amino acids. The germline V gene encodes CDR1 DFQATT and CDR2 SNEGSKA (reference sequence). V trimming: 0 bases; J trimming: 8 bases; junction bases outside the gene matches: 7. CDR3 sequence (DNA): TGCAGTGCTAGAGATGCCCAGCGGGGGGGCGATGAGCAGTTCTTC. It yields the protein CSARDAQRGGDEQFF.

Worth noting for this clonotype: At one end, the junction sequence differs from germline, possibly due to a read error. CDR3: CASRLGASTDTQYF. DNA of the CDR3: TGCGCCAGCCGCTTGGGGGCTAGCACAGATACGCAGTATTTT. This chain joins TRBV5-1 and TRBJ2-3; the D gene is possibly TRBD1 (6 bases). This CDR3 is built from 14 residues. Germline V lookup: CDR1 SGHRS, CDR2 YFSETQ.

The chain uses TRBV6-2 or TRBV6-3 and TRBJ2-4; D possibly corresponds to TRBD2 (6 bases). Per the germline V gene, CDR1 is MNHEY and CDR2 is SVGEGT. This CDR3 is built from 14 residues. The V gene lost 8 bases and the J gene lost 8 bases, with 19 bases spanning the gap. Written as DNA, the CDR3 is TGTGCCAGCCGCTCCCAGCGGGTGCGATACATTCAGTACTTC. This sequence encodes CASRSQRVRYIQYF.

The J gene is TRBJ2-4, the V gene TRBV20-1; D remains unclear. In germline, CDR1 is DFQATT, CDR2 SNEGSKA (reference sequence). This CDR3 has 15 residues. Trimming cost V 6 bases and J 0 bases, with 15 bases left between them. CDR3 residues: CSAPRSDLAKNIQYF. In DNA, the CDR3 is TGCAGTGCGCCAAGGAGCGATCTAGCCAAAAACATTCAGTACTTC.

CDR3 sequence (DNA): TGCAGCGGTGGACAGAAGTACAATGAGCAGTTCTTC. This encodes CSGGQKYNEQFF. The rearrangement uses TRBV29-1 and TRBJ2-1; possibly TRBD1 for D (6 bases). The V gene's germline CDR1 is SQVTM and CDR2 ANQGSEA. V gave up 7 bases and J gave up 4 bases, with 11 bases separating them. CDR3 length: 12 residues.

The chain has TRBV6-6 and TRBJ1-1; TRBD1 aligns across 9 bases. The germline V gene has CDR1 MNHNY and CDR2 SVGAGI (reference sequence). With 10 bases clipped from V and 1 base from J, the junction kept 4 bases outside the gene matches. The CDR3 contains 13 residues. The CDR3 bases are TGTGCCATCGGGACAGGGAGGAACACTGAAGCTTTCTTT. The encoded protein is CAIGTGRNTEAFF.

The V and J genes are TRBV10-3 and TRBJ2-1, with 9 nucleotides matching TRBD1. Germline assignment: CDR1 ENHRY and CDR2 SYGVKD. V shed 1 base and J 8 bases; nucleotides not matched to a gene: 6. The CDR3 has 15 residues. The CDR3 DNA reads as TGTGCCATCAGTGAGTATCGGACAGGGGCGGATGAGCAGTTCTTC. Its protein is CAISEYRTGADEQFF.

This clonotype was detected ten times or more. This chain connects TRBV29-1 to TRBJ2-1; 12 bases map to TRBD2. The CDR3 has 14 residues. The germline V gene has CDR1 SQVTM and CDR2 ANQGSEA. Trimming removed 7 bases from V and 3 bases from J; junction bases left unmatched: 4. CDR3 sequence reads: CSASTSGSYNEQFF. The CDR3 DNA follows: TGCAGCGCCTCGACTAGCGGGAGCTACAATGAGCAGTTCTTC.

This sequence joins TRBV29-1 and TRBJ1-1; weak D call: TRBD1 (6 bases). The CDR3 consists of 13 residues. The V end lost 5 bases, the J end lost 0 bases, and 10 bases lay between the germline ends. CDR1 SQVTM and CDR2 ANQGSEA come from the germline V gene. CDR3 sequence reads: CSVPRGMNTEAFF. The CDR3 DNA reads as TGCAGCGTTCCCAGGGGCATGAACACTGAAGCTTTCTTT.

This clonotype occurred a few times. The CDR3 reads CASSVEWTSTTDTQYF. The CDR3 nucleotides read TGTGCCAGCAGCGTAGAATGGACTAGTACGACAGATACGCAGTATTTT. This chain uses TRBV9 with TRBJ2-3, with TRBD2 matching 7 bases. The junction had 7 bases not matched to a gene; V was cut back by 0 bases and J by 3 bases. The CDR3 runs to 16 residues. Germline CDR1 reads SGDLS; CDR2 reads YYNGEE. Together with reference TRBV9 and TRBJ2-3, the CDR3 gives the full variable domain: DSGVTQTPKHLITATGQRVTLRCSPRSGDLSVYWYQQSLDQGLQFLIQYYNGEERAKGNILERFSAQQFPDLHSELNLSSLELGDSALYFCASSVEWTSTTDTQYFGPGTRLTVL.

The chain joins TRBV4-2 to TRBJ2-7, with D possibly being TRBD1 (5 bases). V dropped 0 bases and J dropped 2 bases, with 11 bases sitting between them. CDR1 and CDR2 (germline): LGHNA, YNFKEQ. The CDR3 consists of 15 residues. The DNA for the CDR3 is TGTGCCAGCAGCCAAGATGTCGACAGACCCTACGAGCAGTACTTC. Translating gives CASSQDVDRPYEQYF.

This clonotype was seen many times. The chain has TRBV23-1 and TRBJ2-2; D gene uncertain. TRBV23-1 falls under the ORF class, with uncertain function. The CDR3 is 12 amino acids. Trimming removed 4 bases from V and 7 bases from J, with 7 bases in between. CDR3 nucleotides: TGCGCCAGCAGTCCCCCCCACGGGGAGCTGTTTTTT. This encodes CASSPPHGELFF.

V usage is TRBV5-1 and J usage is TRBJ1-4; 8 bases line up with TRBD1. J gave up 3 bases and V 4 bases, and 14 bases lay outside the gene matches. CDR3 length: 18 residues. Per the germline V gene, CDR1 is SGHRS and CDR2 is YFSETQ. Written as DNA, the CDR3 is TGCGCCAGCAGCCCGGACAGGGATAGGCCGATCGCTAATGAAAAACTGTTTTTT. Its protein product is CASSPDRDRPIANEKLFF. Based on the CDR3 plus reference TRBV5-1 and TRBJ1-4, the full variable domain is KAGVTQTPRYLIKTRGQQVTLSCSPISGHRSVSWYQQTPGQGLQFLFEYFSETQRNKGNFPGRFSGRQFSNSRSEMNVSTLELGDSALYLCASSPDRDRPIANEKLFFGSGTQLSVL.